This T cell receptor beta chain stems from a study of CD8+CD57+ T cells in acquired aplastic anemia. Study background: Quantities of DNA derived from sorted CD4+ and CD8+ cells averaged around 3 ug.

Using genomic DNA as the template, TCR beta VDJ and CDR3 profiling was carried out. MiXCR was run by TCRdb on the reads, yielding one entry per CDR3 protein. The profile shows about 180,000 distinct CDR3 sequences, around 50% of them singletons. The CDR3 sequence is 19 residues long. The ends were cut back, 8 bases at V and 6 bases at J, with 34 bases in the middle. Germline assignment: CDR1 ENHRY and CDR2 SYGVKD. Patients picked for sequencing had shown CD8+CD57+ cell expansion detected by flow cytometry. Blood came from patients not yet given any therapy. This clonotype was recorded at least ten times. Its specificity is unknown. General study findings and limits: Patients and controls turned out to have roughly 31 CD8+ CDR3 sequences in common.

The sequence derives from a human donor with aplastic anemia. The gene calls are TRBV10-3 and TRBJ1-1, with D possibly being TRBD1 (5 bases). Sequencing was done on a sample of sorted CD4+, CD8+, or CD8+CD57+ T cells (not recorded which) from PBMCs. The CDR3 nucleotides are TGTGCCATCCATCCAGGCCGAGGGGAAGGGCTCCCAAATTCAGCTGAAGCTTTCTTT. This encodes CAIHPGRGEGLPNSAEAFF.